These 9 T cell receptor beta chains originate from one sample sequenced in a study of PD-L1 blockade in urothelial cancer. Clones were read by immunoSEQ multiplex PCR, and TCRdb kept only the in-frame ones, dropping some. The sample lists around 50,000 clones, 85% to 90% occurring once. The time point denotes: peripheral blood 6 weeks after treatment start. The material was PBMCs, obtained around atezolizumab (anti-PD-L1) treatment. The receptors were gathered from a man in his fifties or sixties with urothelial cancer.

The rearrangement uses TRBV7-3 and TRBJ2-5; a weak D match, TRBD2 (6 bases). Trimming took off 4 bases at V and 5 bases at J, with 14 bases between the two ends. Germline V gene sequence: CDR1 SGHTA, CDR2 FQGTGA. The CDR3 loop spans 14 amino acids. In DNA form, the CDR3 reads TGTGCCAGCAGCTCCGGAGGAGGGGATGAGACCCAGTACTTC. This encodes CASSSGGGDETQYF.

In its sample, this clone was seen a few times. Here the CDR3 DNA reads TGTGCCAGCACCCCCACGGGGAACTATGGCTACACCTTC. Its protein is CASTPTGNYGYTF. V is TRBV28 and J is TRBJ1-2, with D hard to call. Germline V gives CDR1 MDHEN, CDR2 SYDVKM. V lost 7 bases, J lost 2 bases, and 11 bases lay in between. The length of the CDR3 is 13 residues.

CDR3 bases: TGTGCCAGCAGCTTAGGCCAGGCAGGGGAGCAGTACTTC. This encodes CASSLGQAGEQYF. J is TRBJ2-7 and V is TRBV11-1, with a tentative D call TRBD1 (5 bases). The CDR3 runs to 13 residues. V was shortened by 1 base and J by 7 bases, with 11 bases between the two germline ends. Germline CDR1 SGHAT, CDR2 FQDESV (reference sequence). The full variable domain, completed using reference TRBV11-1 and TRBJ2-7, is EAEVAQSPRYKITEKSQAVAFWCDPISGHATLYWYRQILGQGPELLVQFQDESVVDDSQLPKDRFSAERLKGVDSTLKIQPAELGDSAMYLCASSLGQAGEQYFGPGTRLTVT.

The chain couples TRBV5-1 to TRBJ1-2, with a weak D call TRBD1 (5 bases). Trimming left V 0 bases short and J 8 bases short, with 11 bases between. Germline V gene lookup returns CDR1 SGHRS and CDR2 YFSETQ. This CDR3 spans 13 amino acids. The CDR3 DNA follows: TGCGCCAGCAGCTTGGCGGGGACTCTGGGCTACACCTTC. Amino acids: CASSLAGTLGYTF. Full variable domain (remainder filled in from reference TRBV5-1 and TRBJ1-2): KAGVTQTPRYLIKTRGQQVTLSCSPISGHRSVSWYQQTPGQGLQFLFEYFSETQRNKGNFPGRFSGRQFSNSRSEMNVSTLELGDSALYLCASSLAGTLGYTFGSGTRLTVV.

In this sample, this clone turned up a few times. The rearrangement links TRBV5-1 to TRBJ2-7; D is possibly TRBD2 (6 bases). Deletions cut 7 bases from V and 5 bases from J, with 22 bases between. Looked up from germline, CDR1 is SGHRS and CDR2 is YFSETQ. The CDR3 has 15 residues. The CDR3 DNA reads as TGCGCCAGCGCCCATGGATCCGGGGGTGGGCACGAGCAGTACTTC. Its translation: CASAHGSGGGHEQYF.

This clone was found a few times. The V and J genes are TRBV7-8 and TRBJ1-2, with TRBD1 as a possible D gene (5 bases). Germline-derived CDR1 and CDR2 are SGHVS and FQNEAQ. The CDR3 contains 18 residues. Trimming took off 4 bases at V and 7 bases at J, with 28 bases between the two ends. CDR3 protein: CASSSTTPRLQGTAGYTF. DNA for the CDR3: TGTGCCAGCAGCTCTACGACCCCGAGACTGCAGGGTACGGCTGGCTACACCTTC. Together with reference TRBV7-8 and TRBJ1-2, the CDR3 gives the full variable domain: GAGVSQSPRYKVAKRGQDVALRCDPISGHVSLFWYQQALGQGPEFLTYFQNEAQLDKSGLPSDRFFAERPEGSVSTLKIQRTQQEDSAVYLCASSSTTPRLQGTAGYTFGSGTRLTVV.

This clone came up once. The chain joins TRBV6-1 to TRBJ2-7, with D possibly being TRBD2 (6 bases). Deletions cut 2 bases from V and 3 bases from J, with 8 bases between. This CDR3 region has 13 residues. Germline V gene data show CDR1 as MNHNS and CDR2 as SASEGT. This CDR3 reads CASSEQGGYEQYF. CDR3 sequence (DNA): TGTGCCAGCAGTGAACAGGGAGGCTACGAGCAGTACTTC.

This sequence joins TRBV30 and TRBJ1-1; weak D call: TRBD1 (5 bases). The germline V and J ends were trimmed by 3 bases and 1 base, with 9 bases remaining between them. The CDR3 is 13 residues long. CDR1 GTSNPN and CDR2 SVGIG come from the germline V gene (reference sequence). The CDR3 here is CAWSGGRNTEAFF. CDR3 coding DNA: TGTGCCTGGAGCGGGGGTCGGAACACTGAAGCTTTCTTT.

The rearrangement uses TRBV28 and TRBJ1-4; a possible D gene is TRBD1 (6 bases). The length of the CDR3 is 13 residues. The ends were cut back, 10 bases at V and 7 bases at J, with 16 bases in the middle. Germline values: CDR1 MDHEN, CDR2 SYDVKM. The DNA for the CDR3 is TGTGCCATCAATTCAGGGGTGGGTGAAAAACTGTTTTTT. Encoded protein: CAINSGVGEKLFF.